These T cell receptor beta chains were read from a single sample in a study of CD8 T cells in ankylosing spondylitis. TCRdb reanalysed the 5' RACE reads using MiXCR and keeps one entry per CDR3 protein. The sample carries some 270,000 distinct CDR3 sequences, over 15% recorded once. The sequencing sample was made of blood, either unsorted or a sorted T cell fraction (not recorded which). These receptor sequences come from a male donor with ankylosing spondylitis or in good health (not recorded which). CDR3s include the opening cysteine and the closing phenylalanine or tryptophan. Fields, in order: J gene, D gene, V gene, clone size, CDR3 protein, CDR3 DNA. D genes are given only for firm matches. Rows may omit the clone size; those that give it use once, few, many or a size class.

J gene: TRBJ2-3; D gene: TRBD2; V gene: TRBV13; clone size: .; CDR3 protein: CASSPRLAGVYADTQYF; CDR3 DNA: TGTGCCAGCAGCCCCCGACTAGCGGGAGTTTATGCAGATACGCAGTATTTT
J gene: TRBJ2-7; D gene: TRBD2; V gene: TRBV7-8; clone size: few; CDR3 protein: CASSPWTSGSGLEQYF; CDR3 DNA: TGTGCCAGCAGCCCGTGGACTAGCGGGAGCGGGCTCGAGCAGTACTTC
J gene: TRBJ1-1; D gene: .; V gene: TRBV5-1; clone size: few; CDR3 protein: CASSLAAAGNTEAFF; CDR3 DNA: TGCGCCAGCAGCTTGGCCGCGGCAGGGAACACTGAAGCTTTCTTT
J gene: TRBJ2-7; D gene: TRBD2; V gene: TRBV4-1; clone size: .; CDR3 protein: CASSQGSGRAHYEQYF; CDR3 DNA: TGCGCCAGCAGCCAAGGCAGCGGGAGGGCCCACTACGAGCAGTACTTC
J gene: TRBJ2-7; D gene: .; V gene: TRBV6-2/TRBV6-3; clone size: many; CDR3 protein: CASSYSDEQYF; CDR3 DNA: TGTGCCAGCAGTTACTCTGACGAGCAGTACTTC
J gene: TRBJ2-7; D gene: TRBD2; V gene: TRBV4-3; clone size: .; CDR3 protein: CASSQGRAGPYEQYF; CDR3 DNA: TGCGCCAGCAGCCAAGGGCGAGCGGGGCCCTACGAGCAGTACTTC
J gene: TRBJ2-5; D gene: TRBD2; V gene: TRBV4-1; clone size: many; CDR3 protein: CASSQVHAGGEETQYF; CDR3 DNA: TGCGCCAGCAGCCAAGTCCACGCGGGAGGAGAAGAGACCCAGTACTTC
J gene: TRBJ2-1; D gene: TRBD2; V gene: TRBV5-5; clone size: .; CDR3 protein: CASSLFEREGPYNEQFF; CDR3 DNA: TGTGCCAGCAGCTTGTTCGAGCGGGAGGGCCCTTACAATGAGCAGTTCTTC
J gene: TRBJ2-4; D gene: .; V gene: TRBV21-1; clone size: .; CDR3 protein: CASSKGGTSGEEAKNIQYF; CDR3 DNA: TGTGCCAGCAGCAAAGGGGGGACTAGCGGGGAAGAAGCCAAAAACATTCAGTACTTC
J gene: TRBJ2-3; D gene: .; V gene: TRBV28; clone size: few; CDR3 protein: CASTGTDTQYF; CDR3 DNA: TGTGCCAGCACTGGCACAGATACGCAGTATTTT
J gene: TRBJ2-2; D gene: TRBD1; V gene: TRBV12-3/TRBV12-4; clone size: .; CDR3 protein: CASSFGRGQGVGTGELFF; CDR3 DNA: TGTGCCAGCAGTTTTGGCAGGGGACAGGGAGTTGGCACCGGGGAGCTGTTTTTT
J gene: TRBJ2-3; D gene: TRBD1; V gene: TRBV7-9; clone size: .; CDR3 protein: CASSPRTGASTDTQYF; CDR3 DNA: TGTGCCAGCAGCCCCCGGACAGGGGCAAGCACAGATACGCAGTATTTT
J gene: TRBJ2-7; D gene: .; V gene: TRBV7-2; clone size: .; CDR3 protein: CASSSSVVYEQYF; CDR3 DNA: TGTGCCAGCAGCTCCTCGGTCGTGTACGAGCAGTACTTC
J gene: TRBJ2-5; D gene: .; V gene: TRBV5-1; clone size: .; CDR3 protein: CASSLFGEDVTETQYF; CDR3 DNA: TGCGCCAGCAGCTTGTTCGGGGAAGATGTTACAGAGACCCAGTACTTC
J gene: TRBJ2-1; D gene: TRBD2; V gene: TRBV6-2/TRBV6-3; clone size: .; CDR3 protein: CASSYSRTSGSYNEQFF; CDR3 DNA: TGTGCCAGCAGTTACTCGAGGACTAGCGGCTCCTACAATGAGCAGTTCTTC
J gene: TRBJ2-2; D gene: TRBD2; V gene: TRBV11-1; clone size: few; CDR3 protein: CASSLVTVAGAHTGELFF; CDR3 DNA: TGTGCCAGCAGCTTAGTAACTGTAGCGGGAGCCCACACCGGGGAGCTGTTTTTT